A single sample is the source of the 6 T cell receptor beta chains below, sequenced in a study of regulatory T cells in long-lasting Graves disease. Arm-PCR of CDR3 regions with iRepertoire HTBI primers generated TCR beta libraries. TCRdb reprocessed the multiplex PCR reads with MiXCR, giving one entry per CDR3 protein. In the table there are around 420,000 distinct CDR3 sequences, 14% to 15% of which are singletons. Noted time point: newly diagnosed GD, antithyroid drugs for less than 3 months. PBMC RNA was the source of the TCR library. These data also formed part of another study, on T cells in Graves' hyperthyroidism and ophthalmopathy.

The starting material was peripheral blood mononuclear cells (PBMCs), obtained at new diagnosis, from a patient treated with antithyroid drugs. The receptors shown here come from a woman in her 40s with Graves disease.

This clonotype was picked up many times. J is TRBJ2-2 and V is TRBV2; 7 nucleotides agree with TRBD2. The CDR3 has 15 amino acids. Germline assignment: CDR1 SNHLY and CDR2 FYNNEI. Trimming cost V 9 bases and J 3 bases; bases outside gene matches: 10. CDR3 nucleotides: TGTGCCAGTTCAACCGGGGGGTGGGACACCGGGGAGCTGTTTTTT. It translates to CASSTGGWDTGELFF.

This clonotype was detected ten times or more. V is TRBV11-3 and J is TRBJ2-1; no firm D call. The CDR3 is made up of 15 amino acids. Trimming stripped 3 bases from V and 6 bases from J, with 15 bases between. Germline V gene sequence: CDR1 SGHNT, CDR2 YENEEA. The CDR3 DNA reads as TGTGCCAGCAGCTTCGCGCAGCCTCGCGTCAATGAGCAGTTCTTC. It yields the protein CASSFAQPRVNEQFF.

The chain combines TRBV10-2 with TRBJ2-7, with TRBD1 as a possible D gene (6 bases). The CDR3 covers 13 residues. The V gene's germline CDR1 is WSHSY and CDR2 SAAADI. V was clipped by 6 bases and J by 9 bases, with 18 bases between them. The CDR3 protein is CASSPTRTDVQYF. CDR3 nucleotide sequence: TGCGCCAGCAGCCCAACCAGGACAGACGTGCAGTACTTC.

The genes are TRBV20-1 and TRBJ1-5; D uncertain. Germline V CDR1 and CDR2: DFQATT, SNEGSKA (reference sequence). V was trimmed by 6 bases and J by 1 base, leaving 10 bases between them. This CDR3 has 13 amino acids. CDR3 in amino acids: CSAEDTSNQPQHF. CDR3 in DNA: TGCAGTGCGGAGGATACGAGCAATCAGCCCCAGCATTTT.

This clonotype was found many times. This sequence joins TRBV28 and TRBJ2-1; D unresolved. V was pared by 3 bases and J by 7 bases, with 16 bases between. The length of the CDR3 is 15 residues. Germline V gene sequence: CDR1 MDHEN, CDR2 SYDVKM. The CDR3 DNA reads TGTGCCAGCAGTTTTGGCGTTGCTGGTACAAATGAGCAGTTCTTC. This codes for CASSFGVAGTNEQFF.

This chain links TRBV6-9 with TRBJ1-2, with D possibly TRBD1 on 5 matching bases. Germline CDR1 MNHGY, CDR2 SVAAGI. The CDR3 is 15 amino acids. V lost 3 bases, J lost 1 base, and 12 bases lay in between. The CDR3 DNA sequence: TGTGCCAGCAGTTACGGACGGGGGTTTAACTATGGCTACACCTTC. Its translation is CASSYGRGFNYGYTF.